These T cell receptor beta chains were read from a single sample in a study of blood T cell repertoires in COVID-19. Assay: immunoSEQ multiplex PCR; the TCRdb copy retains only in-frame clones and omits some. The table has around 170,000 clones, approximately 74% seen once. Sequenced sample: peripheral blood. All receptors come from a woman of 80 years or more with acute or convalescent COVID-19. Each CDR3 is given with its conserved first and last residue. Each record gives: clone size, CDR3 length, J gene, D gene, V gene, CDR3 DNA, CDR3 protein. The D gene is left open where the match is weak. Where a row states a size, it is once, few, many or the class of an expanded clone; other rows omit it.

>few|15|TRBJ1-4|TRBD1|TRBV5-1
TGCGCCAGCAGCCGGACAGGGGATACTAATGAAAAACTGTTTTTT
CASSRTGDTNEKLFF
>.|15|TRBJ1-6|TRBD1|TRBV30
TGTGCCTGGATCCCGGACAGGGTGGGGAATTCACCCCTCCACTTT
CAWIPDRVGNSPLHF
>.|13|TRBJ2-1|TRBD1|TRBV28
TGTGCCAGCAGTGCGGACAGGGTTGCTGAGCAGTTCTTC
CASSADRVAEQFF
>.|14|TRBJ1-5|.|TRBV19
TGTGCCAGTAGTCTAACTCAATCCAATCAGCCCCAGCATTTT
CASSLTQSNQPQHF
>.|12|TRBJ1-1|.|TRBV19
TGTGCCAGTAGTGACGGGTACACTGAAGCTTTCTTT
CASSDGYTEAFF
>few|16|TRBJ2-5|TRBD1|TRBV2
TGTGCCAGCAGCGAACAGGGGAGCCTCATACAAGAGACCCAGTACTTC
CASSEQGSLIQETQYF
>few|12|TRBJ1-4|.|TRBV2
TGTGCCAGCAGCGGGGTGCCTGAAAAACTGTTTTTT
CASSGVPEKLFF
>.|12|TRBJ2-7|TRBD1|TRBV2
TGTGCCAGCAGGACAGGGAAGAACGAGCAGTACTTC
CASRTGKNEQYF
>.|16|TRBJ1-3|TRBD1|TRBV4-1
TGCGCCAGCAGCCAAGAGTTCTCAGGGGGTGGAAACACCATATATTTT
CASSQEFSGGGNTIYF
>.|12|TRBJ1-2|.|TRBV28
TGTGCCAGCAGTTTAACAAACTATGGCTACACCTTC
CASSLTNYGYTF
>.|14|TRBJ2-5|.|TRBV5-1
TGCGCCAGCAGCTTACAGGTGGCCGGGGAGACCCAGTACTTC
CASSLQVAGETQYF
>.|14|TRBJ1-6|.|TRBV6-5
TGTGCCAGCAAGGCTTCGGGCGGGCCAATCCCCCTCCACTTT
CASKASGGPIPLHF
>.|13|TRBJ2-7|.|TRBV4-2
TGTGCCAGCAGCCAAGTTAGCGACGGAGAGCAGTACTTC
CASSQVSDGEQYF
>.|13|TRBJ1-4|TRBD1|TRBV19
TGTGCCAGTAAACGGGACAGCGTCCCTGAACTGTTTTTT
CASKRDSVPELFF
>.|13|TRBJ2-2|.|TRBV12-3/TRBV12-4
TGTGCCAGCAGTTTAGAAGGGGCCGGGGAGCTGTTTTTT
CASSLEGAGELFF
>.|14|TRBJ1-5|TRBD1|TRBV19
TGTGCCAGTCTAGGGACAGCCGCAAATCAGCCCCAGCATTTT
CASLGTAANQPQHF
>.|14|TRBJ2-2|TRBD1|TRBV19
TGTGCCACCGGCCGGGACAGGGGTCCCGGGGAGCTGTTTTTT
CATGRDRGPGELFF
>.|12|TRBJ1-2|.|TRBV2
TGTGCCAGCAGTTCTATCGGGGGTAGCTACACCTTC
CASSSIGGSYTF
>.|18|TRBJ2-3|TRBD2|TRBV4-3
TGCGCCAGCAGCCTCTCGGCGGGACTAGCGGATAGCACAGATACGCAGTATTTT
CASSLSAGLADSTDTQYF
>.|16|TRBJ1-4|.|TRBV19
TGTGCCAGTACCATGAATAACGGGGGGCGTAATGAAAAACTGTTTTTT
CASTMNNGGRNEKLFF
>many|12|TRBJ1-5|.|TRBV28
TGTGCCAGCAGGAGGGGGGGTCAGCCCCAGCATTTT
CASRRGGQPQHF
>few|12|TRBJ1-1|TRBD1|TRBV3-1/TRBV3-2
TGTGCCAGCAGCCAAACAGGGGCAGAAGCTTTCTTT
CASSQTGAEAFF
>.|16|TRBJ2-1|TRBD1|TRBV27
TGTGCCAGCAGTGTATCCGGGACAGGGGGCTGGAATGAGCAGTTCTTC
CASSVSGTGGWNEQFF
>.|14|TRBJ2-7|.|TRBV19
TGTGCCAGTAGTATCGGGGGAGAGCCCTACGAGCAGTACTTC
CASSIGGEPYEQYF
>.|15|TRBJ1-5|TRBD1|TRBV10-3
TGTGCCATCAGTGAGTCGGGACAGGGGGATCAGCCCCAGCATTTT
CAISESGQGDQPQHF
>.|13|TRBJ2-7|.|TRBV7-8
TGTGCCAGCAGCCGAGGCGCCTCCTACGAGCAGTACTTC
CASSRGASYEQYF
>.|15|TRBJ2-2|TRBD2|TRBV2
TGTGCCAGCAGTAGCCTGTTAGCGGGTACCGGGGAGCTGTTTTTT
CASSSLLAGTGELFF
>.|15|TRBJ2-1|TRBD2|TRBV2
TGTGCCAGCAGTGAAATGGTTAGCGGGATTGATGAGCAGTTCTTC
CASSEMVSGIDEQFF
>.|13|TRBJ2-2|.|TRBV6-5
TGTGCCAGCACAACAAATAGCGCCGGGGAGCTGTTTTTT
CASTTNSAGELFF
>.|14|TRBJ2-1|TRBD2|TRBV29-1
TGCAGCGTGACGGCTCTAGCGGGAGGCCTTGAGCAGTTCTTC
CSVTALAGGLEQFF
>few|16|TRBJ2-1|TRBD2|TRBV30
TGTGCCTGGAGGTCTAGCGGGAGCGTCTCCTACAATGAGCAGTTCTTC
CAWRSSGSVSYNEQFF
>.|12|TRBJ2-7|.|TRBV19
TGTGCCAGTAGTATCAGGGTGGGCGAGCAGTACTTC
CASSIRVGEQYF
>.|17|TRBJ2-3|TRBD2|TRBV3-1/TRBV3-2
TGTGCCAGCAGCCAAAGACTACTAGCGGGAGGCGGCAGTACGCAGTATTTT
CASSQRLLAGGGSTQYF
>.|15|TRBJ2-1|TRBD2|TRBV5-1
TGCGCCAGCAGCTCCTTAGCGGGGATCTACAATGAGCAGTTCTTC
CASSSLAGIYNEQFF
>.|15|TRBJ2-2|TRBD2|TRBV5-1
TGCGCCAGCAGCTTGGCGACTAGCGGAACCGGGGAGCTGTTTTTT
CASSLATSGTGELFF
>.|12|TRBJ2-2|.|TRBV27
.
CASSSSTGELFF
>once|12|TRBJ1-2|.|TRBV11-2
TGTGCCAGCAGCTTAGATCGGGGTGGCTACACCTTC
CASSLDRGGYTF
>.|13|TRBJ2-3|.|TRBV2
TGTGCCAGCAGAGAAAAAGCGGGAGATACGCAGTATTTT
CASREKAGDTQYF
>once|14|TRBJ2-2|TRBD1|TRBV5-1
TGCGCCAGCACCGACAGGGGTGACACCGGGGAGCTGTTTTTT
CASTDRGDTGELFF
>few|16|TRBJ1-5|.|TRBV29-1
TGCAGCGTCCTACTCTTGGGGGGTTCTAGCAATCAGCCCCAGCATTTT
CSVLLLGGSSNQPQHF